Below, 21 T cell receptor beta chains from the same sample are listed, as sequenced in a study of T cell responses to AZD1222 COVID-19 vaccine. The repertoire was sequenced with immunoSEQ multiplex PCR; TCRdb's copy has only in-frame clones and lacks some. The sample consists of about 200,000 clones, roughly 94% of them appearing once. The sequencing here drew on peripheral blood, taken 28 days after the second dose of the MenACWY control vaccine. These receptors originate from an adult who received the MenACWY meningococcal vaccine as a control.

The genes are TRBV5-1 and TRBJ2-3; 8 nucleotides align to TRBD2. The ends lost 0 bases at V and 4 bases at J; junction bases unmatched: 4. CDR3 length equals 15 residues. Germline values: CDR1 SGHRS, CDR2 YFSETQ. The chain's CDR3 is CASSLDGRASDTQYF. The CDR3 nucleotides are TGCGCCAGCAGCTTGGACGGGAGGGCCTCAGATACGCAGTATTTT.

CDR3 coding DNA: TGCAGCGTCCAAGGCACTAGCGGGAGGGGAGAGCAGTACTTC. Translating gives CSVQGTSGRGEQYF. The rearrangement links TRBV29-1 to TRBJ2-7, with TRBD2 identical over 13 bases. Germline CDR1 is SQVTM and CDR2 is ANQGSEA. V shed 6 bases and J 7 bases; nucleotides not matched to a gene: 9. The CDR3 has 14 residues.

The table lists this clone with a few counts. The V and J genes are TRBV3-1 (or the pseudogene TRBV3-2) and TRBJ1-1; D unclear. This CDR3 has 13 residues. The V end was cut by 2 bases, the J end by 4 bases, with 8 bases between. The germline CDR1 and CDR2 sequences are LGHDT and YNNKEL (reference sequence). The CDR3 region has the DNA TGTGCCAGCAGCCAATGGTTGAGCACTGAAGCTTTCTTT. Encoded protein: CASSQWLSTEAFF.

V gene TRBV6-1 combines with J gene TRBJ1-5; 10 bases fit TRBD1. Losses at the gene ends were 4 bases for V and 1 base for J; bases not matched to a gene: 13. The CDR3 loop spans 19 amino acids. Germline V CDR1 and CDR2: MNHNS, SASEGT. CDR3 DNA: TGTGCCAGCAGTGGTAACGCCGGGACAGGGGTATTGAGCAATCAGCCCCAGCATTTT. Translating it yields CASSGNAGTGVLSNQPQHF.

This clone was counted once. The rearrangement links TRBV15 to TRBJ2-1, with D maybe TRBD2 (6 bases). Germline lookup yields CDR1 LNHNV and CDR2 YYDKDF (reference sequence). This CDR3 region has 16 residues. V was shortened by 0 bases and J by 5 bases, with 14 bases between the two germline ends. The CDR3 DNA reads as TGTGCCACCAGCAGAGATCGGGGGTGGGCCAACAATGAGCAGTTCTTC. Translating it yields CATSRDRGWANNEQFF.

The chain combines TRBV6-5 with TRBJ2-7, with D uncertain. Per germline, CDR1 MNHEY and CDR2 SVGAGI. There are 16 residues in the CDR3. V lost 0 bases to trimming and J lost 1 base, with 13 bases between them. The CDR3 sequence: CASSYSTRAPSYEQYF. In DNA, the CDR3 is TGTGCCAGCAGTTACTCGACCCGGGCCCCGTCCTACGAGCAGTACTTC.

This chain joins TRBV18 and TRBJ2-3, with D perhaps TRBD1 (5 bases). Germline CDR1 and CDR2: KGHSH and LQKENI. V was trimmed by 2 bases and J by 0 bases, leaving 12 bases between them. This CDR3 spans 16 amino acids. The CDR3 region is CASSPIDSPSTDTQYF. As DNA, the CDR3 is TGTGCCAGCTCACCAATCGACAGCCCCAGCACAGATACGCAGTATTTT.

The CDR3 nucleotides read TGTGCCAGCAGCCCGCGTTCGGAGCGCGGAACCTACGAGCAGTACTTC. Translated, it gives CASSPRSERGTYEQYF. The chain recombines TRBV5-6 with TRBJ2-7, with no clear D. CDR1 SGHDT and CDR2 YYEEEE come from the germline V gene. The CDR3 spans 16 residues. V shed 4 bases and J shed 2 bases, with 19 bases lying between them.

V and J are TRBV3-1 (or the pseudogene TRBV3-2) and TRBJ2-7, with 9 nucleotides matching TRBD1. Germline CDR1 LGHDT, CDR2 YNNKEL (reference sequence). The CDR3 length is 14 residues. The V and J ends lost 4 bases and 5 bases, in that order; junction bases with no gene match: 6. DNA for the CDR3: TGTGCCAGCAGCCCTCGTACAGGGGGCCACGAGCAGTACTTC. Translation: CASSPRTGGHEQYF.

This chain connects TRBV30 to TRBJ1-3; D remains ambiguous. Trimming shortened V by 2 bases and J by 0 bases, and 11 bases separated the two germline ends. The CDR3 runs 15 residues. The germline gives CDR1 GTSNPN, CDR2 SVGIG (reference sequence). CDR3 region: CAWSPGSSSGNTIYF. The CDR3 DNA is TGTGCCTGGAGTCCGGGTTCTTCCTCTGGAAACACCATATATTTT.

This clone was seen once. The V gene is TRBV7-2, the J gene TRBJ2-7; D unresolved. Germline V gene data show CDR1 as SGHTA and CDR2 as FQGNSA. V was clipped by 1 base and J by 1 base, with 8 bases between them. CDR3 length: 14 amino acids. The CDR3 DNA follows: TGTGCCAGCAGCTTAGGGGGAATTTCCTACGAGCAGTACTTC. Its protein product is CASSLGGISYEQYF.

The genes are TRBV24-1 and TRBJ2-1; a weak D match, TRBD1 (5 bases). Germline V lookup: CDR1 KGHDR, CDR2 SFDVKD. This CDR3 comprises 14 residues. Trimming cost V 8 bases and J 7 bases, with 17 bases left between them. Written as DNA, the CDR3 is TGTGCCACCATTCCCACAGGCCCAAAAAATGAGCAGTTCTTC. Translating gives CATIPTGPKNEQFF.

CDR3 nucleotides: TGTGCCAGCAGTTACTCGACAGACTACGAGCAGTACTTC. This gives the protein CASSYSTDYEQYF. The rearrangement links TRBV27 to TRBJ2-7; TRBD1 might be the D (5 bases). CDR1 and CDR2 (germline): MNHEY, SMNVEV (reference sequence). This CDR3 spans 13 amino acids. Trimming removed 4 bases at V and 3 bases at J, with 10 bases between.

The table lists this clone with a count of one. The CDR3 DNA is TGCGCCAGCAGCCAAAGCCCACCTCCCATGAACACTGAAGCTTTCTTT. Translating gives CASSQSPPPMNTEAFF. V usage is TRBV4-3 and J usage is TRBJ1-1; D gene ambiguous. Germline V CDR1 and CDR2: LGHNA, YSLEER. This CDR3 spans 16 amino acids. V was shortened by 2 bases and J by 0 bases, with 13 bases between the two germline ends.

J is TRBJ2-5 and V is TRBV7-2, with 16 bases matching TRBD2. Germline V lookup: CDR1 SGHTA, CDR2 FQGNSA. The V segment lost 5 bases and the J segment 5 bases; nucleotides outside the gene matches: 8. The CDR3 extends over 17 amino acids. The CDR3 coding sequence is TGTGCCAGCAGCCCCGGGACTAGCGGGAGGGCGAGGGAGACCCAGTACTTC. Translated, it gives CASSPGTSGRARETQYF.

The chain recombines TRBV27 with TRBJ2-1; D may be TRBD2 (6 bases). Germline values: CDR1 MNHEY, CDR2 SMNVEV (reference sequence). Trimming took off 0 bases at V and 3 bases at J, with 24 bases between the two ends. CDR3 size: 20 residues. The DNA for the CDR3 is TGTGCCAGCAGTTTATCGTGGACGCACCTAGCGTTGGGTGACTACAATGAGCAGTTCTTC. Translating gives CASSLSWTHLALGDYNEQFF.

This clone was found a few times. The chain has TRBV27 and TRBJ1-6, with D maybe TRBD1 (6 bases). V shed 5 bases and J shed 7 bases, with 12 bases lying between them. This CDR3 has 14 amino acids. Per germline, CDR1 MNHEY and CDR2 SMNVEV (reference sequence). CDR3 residues: CASSKGGRNSPLHF. DNA of the CDR3: TGTGCCAGCAGTAAAGGGGGACGAAATTCACCCCTCCACTTT.

CDR3 region: CASSLQGAANTGELFF. DNA of the CDR3: TGTGCCAGCAGCCTGCAAGGGGCTGCGAACACCGGGGAGCTGTTTTTT. V and J are TRBV7-9 and TRBJ2-2; D is possibly TRBD1 (5 bases). This CDR3 is 16 amino acids long. Per germline, CDR1 SEHNR and CDR2 FQNEAQ (reference sequence). Trimming stripped 5 bases from V and 0 bases from J, with 13 bases between.

The rearrangement joins TRBV5-6 to TRBJ2-1, with 8 positions matching TRBD2. The CDR3 has 17 amino acids. Trimming removed 4 bases from V and 7 bases from J; junction bases left unmatched: 16. Germline loops: CDR1 SGHDT, CDR2 YYEEEE. DNA of the CDR3: TGTGCCAGCAGCACAACCGGGACTAGTGGGATGGGGAATGAGCAGTTCTTC. Residues: CASSTTGTSGMGNEQFF.

The chain uses TRBV14 and TRBJ2-7; 10 bases line up with TRBD2. The V segment lost 1 base and the J segment 4 bases; nucleotides outside the gene matches: 4. From germline, CDR1 is SGHDN and CDR2 FVKESK. This CDR3 is 15 amino acids long. The CDR3 DNA sequence: TGTGCCAGCAGCCAAGGTTTTAGCGGGGGGTACGAGCAGTACTTC. It translates to CASSQGFSGGYEQYF.

The chain links TRBV10-3 to TRBJ1-5; D is unresolved. Trimming pared 2 bases from V and 0 bases from J, leaving 5 bases between. Germline values: CDR1 ENHRY, CDR2 SYGVKD. CDR3 length: 14 amino acids. The CDR3 DNA sequence: TGTGCCATCAGTGAGGACATTAGCAATCAGCCCCAGCATTTT. Translation: CAISEDISNQPQHF.